Listed below are T cell receptor beta chains from one sample, sequenced in a study of T cell responses to AZD1222 COVID-19 vaccine. Libraries were prepared by immunoSEQ multiplex PCR; TCRdb keeps only in-frame clonotypes and omits some of them. In the table there are 75,000 to 95,000 clones, roughly 81% of which are singletons. This specimen was peripheral blood, taken on day 0 of AZD1222 vaccination. The receptor set was obtained from an adult in good health. CDR3s include the opening cysteine and the closing phenylalanine or tryptophan. D genes are given only for firm matches. Clone size is not always given. Where it is, it says once, few, many or a class for expanded clones.

J | D | size | V | DNA | CDR3
TRBJ1-5 | TRBD1 | - | TRBV7-9 | TGTGCCAGCAGCCCGACAGGGAGCGGTCAGCCCCAGCATTTT | CASSPTGSGQPQHF
TRBJ2-2 | - | - | TRBV7-2 | TGTGCCAGCAGCCCCGGGAAGGCCGGGGAGCTGTTTTTT | CASSPGKAGELFF
TRBJ1-6 | - | - | TRBV7-8 | TGTGCCAGCAGCAATCTACCCGGACAGACTAATTCACCCCTCCACTTT | CASSNLPGQTNSPLHF
TRBJ2-7 | - | - | TRBV14 | TGTGCCAGCAGCCGACTGACAGGACGGGGAGAGCAGTACTTC | CASSRLTGRGEQYF
TRBJ2-6 | - | - | TRBV5-8 | TGTGCCAGCAGCTTGACGACAGGTTATACCTCTGGGGCCAACGTCCTGACTTTC | CASSLTTGYTSGANVLTF
TRBJ2-1 | - | - | TRBV7-9 | TGTGCCAGCAAGGGACATCTCCCCTACAATGAGCAGTTCTTC | CASKGHLPYNEQFF
TRBJ2-2 | - | - | TRBV7-3 | TGTGCCAGCAGCCCCGGGGTTCGCGGGGAGCTGTTTTTT | CASSPGVRGELFF
TRBJ1-6 | TRBD1 | - | TRBV19 | TGTGCCAGTAGTAGGGACAGGCAAAATTCACCCCTCCACTTT | CASSRDRQNSPLHF
TRBJ2-3 | - | - | TRBV2 | TGTGCCAGCAGTGCCCACCTACTCACAGATACGCAGTATTTT | CASSAHLLTDTQYF
TRBJ2-3 | - | - | TRBV9 | TGTGCCAGCAGCTTAGGACAATCTAGCACAGATACGCAGTATTTT | CASSLGQSSTDTQYF
TRBJ2-2 | - | - | TRBV10-3 | TGTGCCATCAGGACCGGGACAACCAGGTACACCGGGGAGCTGTTTTTT | CAIRTGTTRYTGELFF
TRBJ1-4 | TRBD1 | - | TRBV2 | TGTGCCAGCAGGGACAGGGGCGAAAAACTGTTTTTT | CASRDRGEKLFF
TRBJ2-7 | - | - | TRBV3-1/TRBV3-2 | TGTGCCAGCAGCCTAGAAGGCGGGACCAGCTCCTACGAGCAGTACTTC | CASSLEGGTSSYEQYF
TRBJ1-5 | TRBD1 | few | TRBV18 | TGTGCCAGCCAAGGACAGGCAAATCAGCCCCAGCATTTT | CASQGQANQPQHF
TRBJ2-7 | - | - | TRBV6-5 | TGTGCCAGCGGACAGAGGGCAGGCTACGAGCAGTACTTC | CASGQRAGYEQYF
TRBJ2-2 | - | - | TRBV7-3 | TGTGCCACCGGCCTTGGGGCGACCCCCGGGGAGCTGTTTTTT | CATGLGATPGELFF
TRBJ2-6 | TRBD1 | - | TRBV4-3 | TGCGCCAGCAGCCAAGACTCGGATTGGGGACAGGATAGTTATGGGGCCAACGTCCTGACTTTC | CASSQDSDWGQDSYGANVLTF
TRBJ2-7 | - | - | TRBV2 | TGTGCCAGCAGTGAAGGGCCAACAGCAACCTACGAGCAGTACTTC | CASSEGPTATYEQYF
TRBJ1-4 | TRBD1 | - | TRBV5-1 | TGCGCCAGCAGCTTGGGGACAGGGAGAGAAAAACTGTTTTTT | CASSLGTGREKLFF
TRBJ1-4 | - | - | TRBV28 | TGTGCCAGCAGTACCCCAAATGAAAAACTGTTTTTT | CASSTPNEKLFF
TRBJ2-3 | - | once | TRBV6-2/TRBV6-3 | TGTGCCAGCAGTTACTCTAAAGATACGCAGTATTTT | CASSYSKDTQYF
TRBJ2-7 | - | - | TRBV18 | TGTGCCAGCTCACCAAGGCTTTCGGGTGGCGACGAGCAGTACTTC | CASSPRLSGGDEQYF
TRBJ1-2 | TRBD1 | - | TRBV6-1 | TGTGCCAGCAGTGACCCGGACAGGGGGTTCGACTATGGCTACACCTTC | CASSDPDRGFDYGYTF